The 6 T cell receptor beta chains below come from one sample, sequenced in a study of spatial heterogeneity in lung cancer. Time point: sample taken at primary tumor resection. Whole RNA was taken from tumor, nontumor lung or frozen PBMC; it was then sequenced unsorted. TCRdb recomputed calls from the 5' RACE reads with MiXCR, one row per CDR3 protein. Found here are 40,000 to 55,000 distinct CDR3 sequences, about an eighth of them singletons; the top ten hold around three fifths. The sample consisted of PBMCs, taken at surgery. The receptors were gathered from a male donor with early-stage non-small cell lung cancer.

This clonotype came up once. The J gene is TRBJ2-2, the V gene TRBV12-5; 8 bases match TRBD1. Germline V lookup: CDR1 LGHNT, CDR2 FRNRAP. Germline trimming cut 4 bases from V and 4 bases from J; bases unmatched to any gene: 2. This CDR3 comprises 14 residues. The CDR3 here is CASGWGQVTGELFF. The CDR3 DNA sequence: TGTGCTAGTGGTTGGGGACAGGTCACCGGGGAGCTGTTTTTT.

This clonotype was detected many times. The V gene is TRBV9, the J gene TRBJ2-6, with unresolved D. Germline lookup yields CDR1 SGDLS and CDR2 YYNGEE. The V end was cut by 2 bases, the J end by 4 bases, with 10 bases between. This CDR3 is 15 amino acids long. CDR3 DNA: TGTGCCAGCAGCGTCCGGAATGCAGGGGCCAACGTCCTGACTTTC. This sequence encodes CASSVRNAGANVLTF.

V usage is TRBV28 and J usage is TRBJ1-5; D unclear. Trimming took off 7 bases at V and 5 bases at J, with 21 bases between the two ends. CDR1 and CDR2 from the germline V gene are MDHEN and SYDVKM. The CDR3 runs to 16 residues. The CDR3 here is CASTLLGKSSDQPQHF. DNA of the CDR3: TGTGCCAGCACCCTACTGGGTAAAAGCAGCGATCAGCCCCAGCATTTT. The variable domain in full, completed from reference TRBV28 and TRBJ1-5, reads DVKVTQSSRYLVKRTGEKVFLECVQDMDHENMFWYRQDPGLGLRLIYFSYDVKMKEKGDIPEGYSVSREKKERFSLILESASTNQTSMYLCASTLLGKSSDQPQHFGDGTRLSIL.

Comment on this clonotype: This may stem from a read error, because a much larger clone lies one nucleotide away. The V call is TRBV28, the J call TRBJ2-3, with D uncertain. Germline V gene data show CDR1 as MDHEN and CDR2 as SYDVKM. The CDR3 is 12 amino acids. The CDR3 sequence: CAGSLSADTQYF. CDR3 DNA sequence: TGTGCCGGCAGTTTATCAGCCGATACGCAGTATTTT.

The table lists this clonotype with many counts. The gene calls are TRBV5-1 and TRBJ2-7; 10 nucleotides align to TRBD2. Germline CDR1 SGHRS, CDR2 YFSETQ. J was trimmed by 1 base and V by 3 bases; bases with no gene match: 10. The CDR3 is 17 amino acids. The CDR3 DNA sequence: TGCGCCAGCAGCTCCCTAGGGGGACTAGCGCCTTCCTACGAGCAGTACTTC. This translates into CASSSLGGLAPSYEQYF.

This clonotype has ten or more counts. This chain joins TRBV5-4 and TRBJ1-3, with D unresolved. CDR3 length: 15 amino acids. With 0 bases removed from V and 2 bases from J, the gap between germline ends came to 9 bases. Per germline, CDR1 SGHNT and CDR2 YYREEE (reference sequence). CDR3: CASSLDAGPGNTIYF. In nucleotides, the CDR3 is TGTGCCAGCAGCTTGGACGCAGGCCCTGGAAACACCATATATTTT.